This is a list of T cell receptor beta chains from one sample in a study of blood T cell repertoires in COVID-19. Produced via immunoSEQ multiplex PCR; TCRdb's table is partial and in-frame only. This sample has roughly 260,000 clones, with roughly 82% found just once. Sequenced sample: peripheral blood. The receptors come from a woman aged 80 or older with active or convalescent COVID-19. Each CDR3 is given with its conserved first and last residue. Fields, in order: CDR3 protein, CDR3 DNA, J gene, clone size, D gene, V gene. A D gene is named only where the DNA matches it firmly. Clone size is stated in some rows and not others, as once, few, many or a class when expanded.

CDR3: CASSAPQGVDTQYF
DNA: TGTGCCAGCAGTGCCCCCCAGGGGGTAGATACGCAGTATTTT
J: TRBJ2-3
size: NA
D: TRBD1
V: TRBV25-1

CDR3: CASTRERYADTQYF
DNA: TGTGCCAGCACGCGGGAGAGGTATGCAGATACGCAGTATTTT
J: TRBJ2-3
size: NA
D: TRBD2
V: TRBV2

CDR3: CASSPSPRGSGEAFF
DNA: TGTGCCAGCTCACCCTCTCCTCGGGGATCGGGGGAAGCTTTCTTT
J: TRBJ1-1
size: NA
D: NA
V: TRBV18

CDR3: CASRTGQKTGELFF
DNA: TGTGCCAGCAGGACAGGTCAGAAGACCGGGGAGCTGTTTTTT
J: TRBJ2-2
size: NA
D: NA
V: TRBV21-1

CDR3: CASSQGTGGFIDGYTF
DNA: TGTGCCAGCAGCCAAGGGACAGGGGGCTTTATCGATGGCTACACCTTC
J: TRBJ1-2
size: NA
D: TRBD1
V: TRBV3-1/TRBV3-2

CDR3: CAISESQGAMTEAFF
DNA: TGTGCCATCAGTGAGTCCCAGGGGGCGATGACTGAAGCTTTCTTT
J: TRBJ1-1
size: NA
D: TRBD1
V: TRBV10-3

CDR3: CASSLNRGMSTGELFF
DNA: TGTGCCAGCTCACTAAACAGGGGGATGAGCACCGGGGAGCTGTTTTTT
J: TRBJ2-2
size: NA
D: TRBD1
V: TRBV18

CDR3: CASSLGVFEQFF
DNA: TGTGCCAGCAGCTTAGGCGTGTTCGAGCAGTTCTTC
J: TRBJ2-1
size: once
D: NA
V: TRBV7-9

CDR3: CASTSPSSGNTIYF
DNA: TGTGCCAGCACCTCCCCTAGCTCTGGAAACACCATATATTTT
J: TRBJ1-3
size: NA
D: NA
V: TRBV28

CDR3: CATSSDRGGYGYTF
DNA: TGTGCCACCAGCTCCGACAGGGGGGGCTATGGCTACACCTTC
J: TRBJ1-2
size: NA
D: TRBD1
V: TRBV15

CDR3: CASSQDGGLYGYTF
DNA: TGCGCCAGCAGCCAAGATGGCGGACTCTATGGCTACACCTTC
J: TRBJ1-2
size: NA
D: NA
V: TRBV4-1

CDR3: CASSLDRSYGYTF
DNA: TGTGCCAGCAGCTTGGACAGGAGCTATGGCTACACCTTC
J: TRBJ1-2
size: NA
D: TRBD1
V: TRBV7-2

CDR3: CSVGGSGDQPQHF
DNA: TGCAGCGTTGGGGGCAGCGGGGATCAGCCCCAGCATTTT
J: TRBJ1-5
size: NA
D: NA
V: TRBV29-1

CDR3: CATSKGGGRTGYNQPQHF
DNA: TGTGCCACCAGCAAAGGGGGGGGGAGGACAGGGTACAATCAGCCCCAGCATTTT
J: TRBJ1-5
size: once
D: TRBD1
V: TRBV15

CDR3: CAISESETGKYF
DNA: TGTGCCATCAGTGAGTCAGAGACAGGGAAGTACTTC
J: TRBJ2-7
size: NA
D: TRBD1
V: TRBV10-3

CDR3: CASTEDRDAF
DNA: TGTGCCAGCACCGAGGACAGAGATGCCTTC
J: TRBJ2-7
size: NA
D: NA
V: TRBV6-5

CDR3: CASSRDRGYEQYF
DNA: TGTGCCAGCAGCCGGGACAGGGGCTACGAGCAGTACTTC
J: TRBJ2-7
size: NA
D: TRBD1
V: TRBV6-5

CDR3: CAWSVGGLPIGGYTF
DNA: TGTGCCTGGAGTGTGGGGGGGCTCCCGATCGGAGGCTACACCTTC
J: TRBJ1-2
size: NA
D: NA
V: TRBV30

CDR3: CASSLDSDTSGANVLTF
DNA: TGCGCCAGCAGCTTGGATTCCGACACCTCTGGGGCCAACGTCCTGACTTTC
J: TRBJ2-6
size: NA
D: NA
V: TRBV5-1

CDR3: CASGTVDRPLYGNQPQHF
DNA: TGTGCCAGCGGAACCGTTGACAGGCCCCTATACGGCAATCAGCCCCAGCATTTT
J: TRBJ1-5
size: NA
D: NA
V: TRBV25-1

CDR3: CASSAGSTREETQYF
DNA: TGTGCCAGCAGCGCCGGGTCTACCAGGGAAGAGACCCAGTACTTC
J: TRBJ2-5
size: NA
D: NA
V: TRBV7-2

CDR3: CASSRGDQPQHF
DNA: TGTGCCAGCAGCCGAGGAGATCAGCCCCAGCATTTT
J: TRBJ1-5
size: NA
D: NA
V: TRBV7-9

CDR3: CASGDDTDTQYF
DNA: TGTGCCAGCGGGGATGACACAGATACGCAGTATTTT
J: TRBJ2-3
size: NA
D: NA
V: TRBV10-3

CDR3: CASSRGTAYEQYF
DNA: TGTGCCAGCAGCCGCGGGACAGCTTACGAGCAGTACTTC
J: TRBJ2-7
size: NA
D: NA
V: TRBV5-6

CDR3: CASPRLAGSQETQYF
DNA: TGTGCCAGCCCACGCCTAGCGGGGAGTCAAGAGACCCAGTACTTC
J: TRBJ2-5
size: NA
D: TRBD2
V: TRBV5-6

CDR3: CASSQHRQASNQPQHF
DNA: TGTGCCAGCAGCCAGCACAGACAGGCTAGCAATCAGCCCCAGCATTTT
J: TRBJ1-5
size: NA
D: NA
V: TRBV4-2

CDR3: CASSSPGQGATYEQYF
DNA: TGTGCCAGCAGTTCTCCGGGACAGGGGGCTACCTACGAGCAGTACTTC
J: TRBJ2-7
size: NA
D: TRBD1
V: TRBV28

CDR3: CASSTGQLNTEAFF
DNA: TGCGCCAGCAGCACGGGACAGCTGAACACTGAAGCTTTCTTT
J: TRBJ1-1
size: NA
D: TRBD1
V: TRBV5-1

CDR3: CASSQDLGGAETQYF
DNA: TGTGCCAGCAGCCAAGATCTAGGCGGGGCAGAGACCCAGTACTTC
J: TRBJ2-5
size: NA
D: NA
V: TRBV3-1/TRBV3-2

CDR3: CATGQINEKLFF
DNA: TGTGCCACGGGACAGATTAATGAAAAACTGTTTTTT
J: TRBJ1-4
size: NA
D: TRBD1
V: TRBV12-3/TRBV12-4

CDR3: CASSPGGATNEKLFF
DNA: TGCGCCAGCAGTCCCGGGGGGGCAACTAATGAAAAACTGTTTTTT
J: TRBJ1-4
size: NA
D: NA
V: TRBV5-1

CDR3: CASSHIRQGTFYEQYF
DNA: TGTGCCAGCAGTCATATTCGACAGGGGACTTTCTACGAGCAGTACTTC
J: TRBJ2-7
size: NA
D: TRBD1
V: TRBV11-2

CDR3: CASGPGLADSHTQYF
DNA: TGCGCCAGCGGGCCGGGACTAGCGGATTCTCATACGCAGTATTTT
J: TRBJ2-3
size: NA
D: TRBD2
V: TRBV10-2

CDR3: CATGQGTGELFF
DNA: TGTGCCACCGGGCAGGGCACCGGGGAGCTGTTTTTT
J: TRBJ2-2
size: NA
D: NA
V: TRBV10-3

CDR3: CASSFGQGNSPLHF
DNA: TGTGCCAGCAGCTTCGGACAGGGGAATTCACCCCTCCACTTT
J: TRBJ1-6
size: NA
D: TRBD1
V: TRBV3-1/TRBV3-2

CDR3: CASRFYRGETQYF
DNA: TGTGCCAGCAGGTTTTACAGGGGAGAGACCCAGTACTTC
J: TRBJ2-5
size: NA
D: TRBD1
V: TRBV2

CDR3: CASSVEVSGHEQYF
DNA: TGTGCCAGCAGCGTAGAGGTTAGCGGCCACGAGCAGTACTTC
J: TRBJ2-7
size: NA
D: NA
V: TRBV9

CDR3: CSVDSGQGAQETQYF
DNA: TGCAGCGTTGACTCGGGACAGGGGGCCCAAGAGACCCAGTACTTC
J: TRBJ2-5
size: NA
D: TRBD1
V: TRBV29-1

CDR3: CASSPVNTGELFF
DNA: TGTGCCAGCAGCCCAGTTAACACCGGGGAGCTGTTTTTT
J: TRBJ2-2
size: NA
D: NA
V: TRBV6-5

CDR3: CASRGHGLNTEAFF
DNA: TGTGCCAGCAGGGGACACGGGCTGAACACTGAAGCTTTCTTT
J: TRBJ1-1
size: NA
D: NA
V: TRBV27

CDR3: CASSLGQGAYEQYF
DNA: TGTGCCAGCAGCCTGGGACAGGGGGCTTACGAGCAGTACTTC
J: TRBJ2-7
size: NA
D: TRBD1
V: TRBV9

CDR3: CATSDLEGQGREQFF
DNA: TGTGCCACCAGTGATTTAGAAGGACAGGGACGTGAGCAGTTCTTC
J: TRBJ2-1
size: few
D: TRBD1
V: TRBV24-1